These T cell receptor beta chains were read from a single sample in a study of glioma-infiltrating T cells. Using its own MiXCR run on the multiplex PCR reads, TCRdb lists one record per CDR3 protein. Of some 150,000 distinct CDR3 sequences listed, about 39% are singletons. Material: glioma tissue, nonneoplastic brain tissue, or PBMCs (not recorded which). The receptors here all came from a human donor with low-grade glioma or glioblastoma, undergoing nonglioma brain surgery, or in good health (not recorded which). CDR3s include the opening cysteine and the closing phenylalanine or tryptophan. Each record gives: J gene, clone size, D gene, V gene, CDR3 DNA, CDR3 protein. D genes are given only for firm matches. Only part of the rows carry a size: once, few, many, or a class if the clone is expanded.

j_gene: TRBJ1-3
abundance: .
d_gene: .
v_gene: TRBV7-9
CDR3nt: TGTGCCAGCAGCTCGGGATCGAGGGGAAACACCATATATTTT
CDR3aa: CASSSGSRGNTIYF

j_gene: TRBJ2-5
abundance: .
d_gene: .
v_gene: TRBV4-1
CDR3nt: TGCGCCAGCAGCCAAGAGCGAACATTCCAAGAGACCCAGTACTTC
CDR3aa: CASSQERTFQETQYF

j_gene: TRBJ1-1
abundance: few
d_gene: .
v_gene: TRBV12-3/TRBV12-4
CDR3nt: TGCGCCAGCAGGCTGACAGGGAACACTGAAGCTTTCTTT
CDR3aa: CASRLTGNTEAFF

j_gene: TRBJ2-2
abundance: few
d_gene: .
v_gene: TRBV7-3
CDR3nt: TGTGCCAGCAGCTTCGGACAGAACACCGGGGAGCTGTTTTTT
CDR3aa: CASSFGQNTGELFF

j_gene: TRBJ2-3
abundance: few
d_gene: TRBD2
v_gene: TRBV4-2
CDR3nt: TGTGCCAGCAGCCAGACTAGCGGGAGAGGCACAGATACGCAGTATTTT
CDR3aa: CASSQTSGRGTDTQYF

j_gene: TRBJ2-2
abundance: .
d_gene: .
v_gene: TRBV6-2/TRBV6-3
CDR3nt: TGTGCCAGCACGAGTGAAGGTGGGGAGCTGTTTTTT
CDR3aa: CASTSEGGELFF

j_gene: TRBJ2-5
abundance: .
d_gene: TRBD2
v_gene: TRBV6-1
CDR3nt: TGTGCCAGCAGATGGACTAGCGGGATTATGTCCCAGTACTTC
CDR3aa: CASRWTSGIMSQYF

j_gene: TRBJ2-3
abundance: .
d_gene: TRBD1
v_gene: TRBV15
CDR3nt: TGTGCCACCAGCAGAGAGGACAGGGTCGCAGATACGCAGTATTTT
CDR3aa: CATSREDRVADTQYF

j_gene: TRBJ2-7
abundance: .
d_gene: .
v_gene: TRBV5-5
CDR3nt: TGTGCCCGCAGCTCCGGACAGCTATCCTACGAGCAGTACTTC
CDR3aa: CARSSGQLSYEQYF

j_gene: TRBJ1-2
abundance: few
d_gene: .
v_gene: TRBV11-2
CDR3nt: TGTGCCAGCAGATCCGGACGAGGACGGGCTGGCTACACCTTC
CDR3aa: CASRSGRGRAGYTF

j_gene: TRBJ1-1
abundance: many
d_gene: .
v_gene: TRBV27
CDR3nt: TGTGCCAGCAGTTTCCATGACAAGAACACTGAAGCTTTCTTT
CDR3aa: CASSFHDKNTEAFF

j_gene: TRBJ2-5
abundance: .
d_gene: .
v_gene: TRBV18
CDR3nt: TGTGCCAGCTCATCGGGAAGGAGTGAGACCCAGTACTTC
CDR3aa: CASSSGRSETQYF

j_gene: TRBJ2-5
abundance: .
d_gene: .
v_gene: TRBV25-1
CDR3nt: TGTGCCAGCAGTGCCAGGGAATTCCAGCAGACCCAGTACTTC
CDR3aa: CASSAREFQQTQYF

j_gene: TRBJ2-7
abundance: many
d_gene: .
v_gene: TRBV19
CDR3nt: TGTGCCAGCTCATCTGGAAAGTACGAGCAGTACTTC
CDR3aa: CASSSGKYEQYF

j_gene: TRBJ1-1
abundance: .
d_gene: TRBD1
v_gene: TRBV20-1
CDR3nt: TGCAGTTCCGGTGGGACAGGGGGCACTGAAGCTTTCTTT
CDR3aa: CSSGGTGGTEAFF

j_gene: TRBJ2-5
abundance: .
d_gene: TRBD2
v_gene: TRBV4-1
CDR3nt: TGTGCCAGCAGCGCACTCCAGACTAGCGTGAAAGAGACCCAGTACTTC
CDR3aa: CASSALQTSVKETQYF

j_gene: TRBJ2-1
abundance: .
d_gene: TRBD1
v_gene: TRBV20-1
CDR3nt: TGCAGTGCTAGTTCCGTAGGGGGCGATGAGCAGTTCTTC
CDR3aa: CSASSVGGDEQFF

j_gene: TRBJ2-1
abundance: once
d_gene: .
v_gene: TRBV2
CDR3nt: TGTGCCAGCAGTGAAGCGGGGGGGCATCATGAGCAGTTCTTC
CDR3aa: CASSEAGGHHEQFF

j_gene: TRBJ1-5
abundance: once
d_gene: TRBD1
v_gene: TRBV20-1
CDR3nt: TGCAGTGATGTGCCCCGGACAGGGTATCTTCAGCCCCAGCATTTT
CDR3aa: CSDVPRTGYLQPQHF

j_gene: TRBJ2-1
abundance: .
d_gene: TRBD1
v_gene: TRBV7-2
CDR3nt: TGTGCCAGCAGCCTCCGGGACAGGGGAGGCAATGAGCAGTTCTTC
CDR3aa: CASSLRDRGGNEQFF

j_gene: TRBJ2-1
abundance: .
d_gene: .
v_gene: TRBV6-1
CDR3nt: TGTGCCAGCAGTCACCCCCTCAATGAGCAGTTCTTC
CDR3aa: CASSHPLNEQFF

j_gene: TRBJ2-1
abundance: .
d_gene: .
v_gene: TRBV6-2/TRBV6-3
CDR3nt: TGTGCCAGCAGTGACGGGACAGAGCAGTTCTTC
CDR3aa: CASSDGTEQFF

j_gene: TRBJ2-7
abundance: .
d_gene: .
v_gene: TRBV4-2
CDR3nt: TGTGCCAGCAGCCAAGATCTGCTGCGGGAGCAGTACTTC
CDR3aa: CASSQDLLREQYF